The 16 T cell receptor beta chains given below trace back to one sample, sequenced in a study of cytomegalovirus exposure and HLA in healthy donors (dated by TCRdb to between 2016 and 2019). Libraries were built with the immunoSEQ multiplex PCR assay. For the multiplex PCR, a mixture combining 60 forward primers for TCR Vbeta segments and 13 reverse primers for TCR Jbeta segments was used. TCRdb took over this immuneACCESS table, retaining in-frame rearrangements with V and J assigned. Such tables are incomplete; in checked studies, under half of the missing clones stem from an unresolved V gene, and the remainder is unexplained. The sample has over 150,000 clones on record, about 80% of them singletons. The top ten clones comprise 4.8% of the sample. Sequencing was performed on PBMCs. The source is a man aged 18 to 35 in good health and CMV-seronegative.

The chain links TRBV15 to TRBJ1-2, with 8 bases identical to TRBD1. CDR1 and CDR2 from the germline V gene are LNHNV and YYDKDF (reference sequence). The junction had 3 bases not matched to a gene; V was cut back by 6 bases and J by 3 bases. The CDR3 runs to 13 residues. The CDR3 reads CATREQGDYGYTF. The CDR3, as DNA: TGTGCCACCAGGGAACAGGGGGACTATGGCTACACCTTC. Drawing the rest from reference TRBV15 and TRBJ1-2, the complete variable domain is DAMVIQNPRYQVTQFGKPVTLSCSQTLNHNVMYWYQQKSSQAPKLLFHYYDKDFNNEADTPDNFQSRRPNTSFCFLDIRSPGLGDTAMYLCATREQGDYGYTFGSGTRLTVV.

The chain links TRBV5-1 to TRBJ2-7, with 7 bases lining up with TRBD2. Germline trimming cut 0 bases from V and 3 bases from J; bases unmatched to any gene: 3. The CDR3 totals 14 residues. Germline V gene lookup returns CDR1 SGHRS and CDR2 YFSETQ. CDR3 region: CASSLEAGFYEQYF. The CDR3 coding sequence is TGCGCCAGCAGCTTGGAAGCGGGGTTCTACGAGCAGTACTTC.

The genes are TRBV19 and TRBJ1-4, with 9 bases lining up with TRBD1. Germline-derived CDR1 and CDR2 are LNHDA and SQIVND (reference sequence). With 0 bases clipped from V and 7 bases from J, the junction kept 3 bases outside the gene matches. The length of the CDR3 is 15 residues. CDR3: CASSIDGQGSEKLFF. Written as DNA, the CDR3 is TGTGCCAGTAGTATAGATGGACAGGGGAGTGAAAAACTGTTTTTT.

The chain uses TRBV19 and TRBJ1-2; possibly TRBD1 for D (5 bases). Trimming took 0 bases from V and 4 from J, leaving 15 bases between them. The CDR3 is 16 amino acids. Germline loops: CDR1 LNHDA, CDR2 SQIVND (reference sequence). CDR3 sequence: CASSIDHAGTGYGYTF. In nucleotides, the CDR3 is TGTGCCAGTAGTATAGATCACGCGGGGACTGGCTATGGCTACACCTTC.

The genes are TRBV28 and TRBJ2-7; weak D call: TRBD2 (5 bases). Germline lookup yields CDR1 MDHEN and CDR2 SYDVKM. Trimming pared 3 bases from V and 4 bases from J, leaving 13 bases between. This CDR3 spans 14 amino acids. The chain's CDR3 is CASSLSVGNYEQYF. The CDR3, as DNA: TGTGCCAGCAGTTTGTCCGTCGGGAATTACGAGCAGTACTTC.

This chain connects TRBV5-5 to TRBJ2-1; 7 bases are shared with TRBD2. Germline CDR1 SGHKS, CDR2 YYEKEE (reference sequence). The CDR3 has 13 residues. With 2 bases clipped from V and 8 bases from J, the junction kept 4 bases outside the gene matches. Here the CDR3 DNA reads TGTGCCAGCAGCTTACTGGGAGGGGATGAGCAGTTCTTC. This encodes CASSLLGGDEQFF.

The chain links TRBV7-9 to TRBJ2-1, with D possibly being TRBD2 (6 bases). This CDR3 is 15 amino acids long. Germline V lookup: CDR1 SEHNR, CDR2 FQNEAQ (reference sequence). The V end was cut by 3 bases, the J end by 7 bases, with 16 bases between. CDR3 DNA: TGTGCCAGCAGCTTCTTTACGGGAGTCGAGAATGAGCAGTTCTTC. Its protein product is CASSFFTGVENEQFF.

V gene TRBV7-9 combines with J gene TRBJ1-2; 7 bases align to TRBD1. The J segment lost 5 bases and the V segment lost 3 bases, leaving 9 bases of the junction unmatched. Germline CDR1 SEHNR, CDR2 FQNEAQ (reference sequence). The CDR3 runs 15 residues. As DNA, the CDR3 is TGTGCCAGCAGCTTCTTTCGACAGGGACTTTATGGCTACACCTTC. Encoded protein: CASSFFRQGLYGYTF. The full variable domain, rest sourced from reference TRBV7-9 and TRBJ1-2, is DTGVSQNPRHKITKRGQNVTFRCDPISEHNRLYWYRQTLGQGPEFLTYFQNEAQLEKSRLLSDRFSAERPKGSFSTLEIQRTEQGDSAMYLCASSFFRQGLYGYTFGSGTRLTVV.

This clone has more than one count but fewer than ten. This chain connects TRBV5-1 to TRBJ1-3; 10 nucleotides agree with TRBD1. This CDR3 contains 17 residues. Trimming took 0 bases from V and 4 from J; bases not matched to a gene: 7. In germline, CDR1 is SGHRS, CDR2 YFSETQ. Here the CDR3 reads CASSLAPKDRGGNTIYF. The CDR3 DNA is TGCGCCAGCAGCTTGGCCCCTAAGGACAGGGGGGGAAACACCATATATTTT.

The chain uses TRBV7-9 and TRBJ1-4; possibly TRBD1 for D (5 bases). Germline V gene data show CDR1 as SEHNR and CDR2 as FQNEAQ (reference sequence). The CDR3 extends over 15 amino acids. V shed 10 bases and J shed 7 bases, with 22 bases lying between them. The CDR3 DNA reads TGTGCCACTTTGACGGCGGAGGGTAGGGGTGAAAAACTGTTTTTT. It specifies CATLTAEGRGEKLFF.

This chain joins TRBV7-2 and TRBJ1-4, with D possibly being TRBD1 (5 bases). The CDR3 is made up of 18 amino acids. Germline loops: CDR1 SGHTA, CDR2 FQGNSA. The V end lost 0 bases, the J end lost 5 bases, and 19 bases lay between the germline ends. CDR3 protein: CASSLARGVGRENEKLFF. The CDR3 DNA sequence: TGTGCCAGCAGCTTAGCTAGGGGTGTTGGAAGGGAAAATGAAAAACTGTTTTTT. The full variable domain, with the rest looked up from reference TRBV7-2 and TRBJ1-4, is GAGVSQSPSNKVTEKGKDVELRCDPISGHTALYWYRQSLGQGLEFLIYFQGNSAPDKSGLPSDRFSAERTGGSVSTLTIQRTQQEDSAVYLCASSLARGVGRENEKLFFGSGTQLSVL.

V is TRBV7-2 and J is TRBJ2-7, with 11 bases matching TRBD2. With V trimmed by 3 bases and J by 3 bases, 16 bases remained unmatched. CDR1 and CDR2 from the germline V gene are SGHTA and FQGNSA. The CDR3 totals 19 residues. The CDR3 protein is CASSLRAGTSGWNDYEQYF. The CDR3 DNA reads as TGTGCCAGCAGCTTGCGGGCCGGGACTAGCGGATGGAATGACTACGAGCAGTACTTC.

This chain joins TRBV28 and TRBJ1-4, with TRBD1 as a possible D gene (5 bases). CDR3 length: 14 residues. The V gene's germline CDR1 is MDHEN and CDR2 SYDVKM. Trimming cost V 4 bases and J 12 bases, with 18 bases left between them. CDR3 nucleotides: TGTGCCAGCAGTTCACCCAGCACGACGGGGGAACTGTTTTTT. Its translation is CASSSPSTTGELFF. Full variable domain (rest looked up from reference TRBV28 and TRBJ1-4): DVKVTQSSRYLVKRTGEKVFLECVQDMDHENMFWYRQDPGLGLRLIYFSYDVKMKEKGDIPEGYSVSREKKERFSLILESASTNQTSMYLCASSSPSTTGELFFGSGTQLSVL.

The CDR3 sequence is CASSPGGGGNQPQHF. The CDR3 coding sequence is TGTGCCAGCAGCCCGGGGGGGGGCGGCAATCAGCCCCAGCATTTT. The rearrangement joins TRBV7-9 to TRBJ1-5; a possible D gene is TRBD1 (6 bases). Trimming left V 5 bases short and J 2 bases short, with 13 bases between. Germline CDR1 reads SEHNR; CDR2 reads FQNEAQ (reference sequence). CDR3 length: 15 amino acids.

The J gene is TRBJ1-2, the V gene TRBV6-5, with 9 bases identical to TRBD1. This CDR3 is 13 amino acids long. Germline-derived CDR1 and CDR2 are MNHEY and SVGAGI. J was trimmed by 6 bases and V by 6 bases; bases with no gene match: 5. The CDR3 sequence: CASRSTGGHGYTF. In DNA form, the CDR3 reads TGTGCCAGCAGGTCGACAGGGGGGCATGGCTACACCTTC.

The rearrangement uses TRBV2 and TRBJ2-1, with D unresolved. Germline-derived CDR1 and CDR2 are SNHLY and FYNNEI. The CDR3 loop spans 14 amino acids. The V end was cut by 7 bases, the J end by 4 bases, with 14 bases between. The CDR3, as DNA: TGTGCCAGCAATGCTGGAGAGGTTTACAATGAGCAGTTCTTC. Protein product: CASNAGEVYNEQFF.